Listed here are 10 T cell receptor beta chains from one sample, sequenced in a study of blood T cell repertoires in COVID-19. The assay was immunoSEQ multiplex PCR, and TCRdb's table has in-frame clones only and misses some. The sample has over 150,000 clones; approximately 90% are singletons. Sequenced sample: peripheral blood. The receptors derive from a man in his late teens or twenties with COVID-19, enrolled during active disease.

The chain carries TRBV5-6 and TRBJ2-3, with 7 bases matching TRBD1. The CDR3 is 15 residues long. V gave up 0 bases and J gave up 0 bases; unmatched junction bases: 1. Germline loops: CDR1 SGHDT, CDR2 YYEEEE. The CDR3 DNA sequence: TGTGCCAGCAGCTTGGACAGGGGAAGCACAGATACGCAGTATTTT. Protein sequence: CASSLDRGSTDTQYF.

J is TRBJ1-2 and V is TRBV24-1; TRBD1 aligns across 7 bases. Germline V CDR1 and CDR2: KGHDR, SFDVKD. This CDR3 region has 14 residues. After removal of 5 bases from V and 4 bases from J, the junction contained 6 bases not matched to a gene. The CDR3 here is CATSGPTGSYGYTF. The CDR3 nucleotides read TGTGCCACCAGTGGCCCGACAGGGAGCTATGGCTACACCTTC.

V and J are TRBV6-1 and TRBJ2-7; 10 nucleotides align to TRBD2. V trimming: 4 bases; J trimming: 1 base; junction bases outside the gene matches: 10. Per germline, CDR1 MNHNS and CDR2 SASEGT. This CDR3 is built from 17 residues. The CDR3 DNA follows: TGTGCCAGCAGTGTTAGATTCGGGACTAGCGAGTCCTACGAGCAGTACTTC. Encoded protein: CASSVRFGTSESYEQYF.

The DNA of the CDR3 is TGTGCCTGGAAGGGGACTAGCGGGAGGAGCTCCTACAATGAGCAGTTCTTC. Protein sequence: CAWKGTSGRSSYNEQFF. The V gene is TRBV30, the J gene TRBJ2-1; 15 bases fit TRBD2. The CDR3 is made up of 17 amino acids. The J segment lost 0 bases and the V segment lost 4 bases, leaving 4 bases of the junction unmatched. Germline loops: CDR1 GTSNPN, CDR2 SVGIG (reference sequence).

The count of this clone is one. The V gene is TRBV7-9, the J gene TRBJ2-1; perhaps TRBD2 as D (5 bases). The V gene's germline CDR1 is SEHNR and CDR2 FQNEAQ (reference sequence). The CDR3 is made up of 14 amino acids. V was clipped by 7 bases and J by 9 bases, with 19 bases between them. The CDR3 spells CASIKTGMTSEQFF. The CDR3 DNA sequence: TGTGCCAGCATAAAAACCGGGATGACCAGTGAGCAGTTCTTC.

The chain employs TRBV6-5 and TRBJ1-6, with a tentative D call TRBD1 (6 bases). This CDR3 region has 15 residues. V lost 5 bases to trimming and J lost 6 bases, with 14 bases between them. CDR1 and CDR2 (germline): MNHEY, SVGAGI. CDR3: CASSRAGGANSPLHF. The CDR3 DNA reads TGTGCCAGCAGTCGAGCGGGGGGGGCTAATTCACCCCTCCACTTT.

The gene calls are TRBV15 and TRBJ1-2; D possibly corresponds to TRBD1 (5 bases). V lost 0 bases to trimming and J lost 0 bases, with 17 bases between them. The CDR3 contains 18 residues. CDR1 and CDR2 from the germline V gene are LNHNV and YYDKDF (reference sequence). CDR3 sequence (DNA): TGTGCCACCAGCAGAGATCATTTAGTTTGGGGCGCTAACTATGGCTACACCTTC. Its translation: CATSRDHLVWGANYGYTF.

This chain links TRBV4-3 with TRBJ2-7; 10 bases map to TRBD2. Germline CDR1 is LGHNA and CDR2 is YSLEER. The CDR3 has 16 residues. V trimming: 3 bases; J trimming: 2 bases; junction bases outside the gene matches: 7. The DNA for the CDR3 is TGCGCCAGCAGCCAGGGGGTAGCGGGAGGTGCCTACGAGCAGTACTTC. Encoded protein: CASSQGVAGGAYEQYF.

The gene calls are TRBV10-3 and TRBJ2-3; TRBD2 matches 12 bases. The CDR3 sequence is 15 residues long. Trimming cost V 5 bases and J 4 bases; bases outside gene matches: 4. Germline V gene lookup returns CDR1 ENHRY and CDR2 SYGVKD. The CDR3 DNA reads as TGTGCCATCAGTTCGACTAGCGGGAGTGCAGATACGCAGTATTTT. It specifies CAISSTSGSADTQYF.

The rearrangement uses TRBV7-9 and TRBJ2-3, with a possible D match to TRBD2 (5 bases). Trimming left V 1 base short and J 0 bases short, with 14 bases between. The CDR3 consists of 17 residues. Germline lookup yields CDR1 SEHNR and CDR2 FQNEAQ (reference sequence). The CDR3 here is CASSLVPLSVSTDTQYF. Written as DNA, the CDR3 is TGTGCCAGCAGCTTAGTCCCCCTTAGCGTAAGCACAGATACGCAGTATTTT.